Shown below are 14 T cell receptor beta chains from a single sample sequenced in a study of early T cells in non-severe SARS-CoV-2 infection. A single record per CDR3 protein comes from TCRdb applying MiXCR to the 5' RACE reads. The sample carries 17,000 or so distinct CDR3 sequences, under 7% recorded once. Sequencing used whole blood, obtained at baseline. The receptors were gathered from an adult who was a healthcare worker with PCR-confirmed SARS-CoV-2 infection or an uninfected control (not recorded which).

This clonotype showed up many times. The CDR3: CASSQIGQHQETQYF. The CDR3 DNA reads as TGCGCCAGCAGCCAGATAGGCCAGCACCAAGAGACCCAGTACTTC. The genes are TRBV5-1 and TRBJ2-5; no firm D call. Germline V gives CDR1 SGHRS, CDR2 YFSETQ. The CDR3 extends over 15 amino acids. With 4 bases removed from V and 0 bases from J, the gap between germline ends came to 13 bases.

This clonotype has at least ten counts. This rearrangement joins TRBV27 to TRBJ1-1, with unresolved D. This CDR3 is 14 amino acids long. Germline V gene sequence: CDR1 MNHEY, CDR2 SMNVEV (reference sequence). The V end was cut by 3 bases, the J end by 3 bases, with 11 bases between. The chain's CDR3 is CASSLVFLDTEAFF. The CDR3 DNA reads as TGTGCCAGCAGTTTGGTTTTCCTGGACACTGAAGCTTTCTTT.

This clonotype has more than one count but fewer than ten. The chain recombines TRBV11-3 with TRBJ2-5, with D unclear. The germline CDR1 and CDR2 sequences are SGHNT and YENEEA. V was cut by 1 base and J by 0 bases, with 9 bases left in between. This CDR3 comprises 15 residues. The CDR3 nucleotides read TGTGCCAGCAGCTTAGGACCGAGACACCAAGAGACCCAGTACTTC. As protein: CASSLGPRHQETQYF.

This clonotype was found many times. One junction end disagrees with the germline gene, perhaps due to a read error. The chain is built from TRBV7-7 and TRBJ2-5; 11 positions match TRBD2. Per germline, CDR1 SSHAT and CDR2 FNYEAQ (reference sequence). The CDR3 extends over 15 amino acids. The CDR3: CASGLAGGPRETQYF. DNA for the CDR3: TGTGCCAGCGGCTTAGCGGGGGGGCCAAGAGAGACCCAGTACTTC.

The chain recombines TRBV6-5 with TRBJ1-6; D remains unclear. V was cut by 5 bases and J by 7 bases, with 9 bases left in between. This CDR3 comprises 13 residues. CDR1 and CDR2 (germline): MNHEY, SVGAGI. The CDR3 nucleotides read TGTGCCAGCAGTAACCGACGGAATTCACCCCTCCACTTT. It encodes CASSNRRNSPLHF.

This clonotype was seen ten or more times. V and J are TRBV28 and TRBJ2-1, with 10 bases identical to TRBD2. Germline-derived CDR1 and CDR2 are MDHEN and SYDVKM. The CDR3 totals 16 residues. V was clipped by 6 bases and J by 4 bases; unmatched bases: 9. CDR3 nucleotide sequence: TGTGCCAGCAGCCCTCAGCGGGGGGGAACGTACAATGAGCAGTTCTTC. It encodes CASSPQRGGTYNEQFF.

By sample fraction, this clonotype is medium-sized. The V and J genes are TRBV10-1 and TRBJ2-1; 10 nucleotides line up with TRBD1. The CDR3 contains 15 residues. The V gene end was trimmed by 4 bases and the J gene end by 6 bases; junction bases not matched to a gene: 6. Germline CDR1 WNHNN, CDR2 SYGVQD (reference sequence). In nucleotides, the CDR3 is TGCGCCAGCAGTGGGACAGGGGGTCTCGGCAATGAGCAGTTCTTC. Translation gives CASSGTGGLGNEQFF.

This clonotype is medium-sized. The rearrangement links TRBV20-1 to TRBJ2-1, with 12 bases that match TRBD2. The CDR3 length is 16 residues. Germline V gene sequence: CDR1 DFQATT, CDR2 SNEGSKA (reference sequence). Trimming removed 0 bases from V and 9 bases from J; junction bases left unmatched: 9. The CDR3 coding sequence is TGCAGTGCTAGAGATACGCTAGCGGGGGGGCAGGGTGAGCAGTTCTTC. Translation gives CSARDTLAGGQGEQFF.

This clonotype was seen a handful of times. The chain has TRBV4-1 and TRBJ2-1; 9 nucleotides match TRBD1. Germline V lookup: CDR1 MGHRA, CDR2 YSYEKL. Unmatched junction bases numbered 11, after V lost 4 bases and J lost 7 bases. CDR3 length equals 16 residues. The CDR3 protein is CASSLQPGQGWNEQFF. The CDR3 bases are TGCGCCAGCAGCCTCCAGCCCGGACAGGGGTGGAATGAGCAGTTCTTC.

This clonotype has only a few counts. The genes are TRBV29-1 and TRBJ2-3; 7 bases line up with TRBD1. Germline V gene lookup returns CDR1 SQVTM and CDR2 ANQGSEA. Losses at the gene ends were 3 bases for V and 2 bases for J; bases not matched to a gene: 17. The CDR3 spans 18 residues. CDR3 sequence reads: CSVDEDPTGVRVTDTQYF. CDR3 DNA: TGCAGCGTTGATGAAGACCCCACAGGGGTGAGGGTCACAGATACGCAGTATTTT.

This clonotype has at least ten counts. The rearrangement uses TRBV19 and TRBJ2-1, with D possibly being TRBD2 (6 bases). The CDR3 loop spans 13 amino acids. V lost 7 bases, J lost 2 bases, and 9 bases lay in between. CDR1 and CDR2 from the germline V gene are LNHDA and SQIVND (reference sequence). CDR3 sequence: CASISGAYNEQFF. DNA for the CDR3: TGTGCCAGTATTTCGGGGGCCTACAATGAGCAGTTCTTC.

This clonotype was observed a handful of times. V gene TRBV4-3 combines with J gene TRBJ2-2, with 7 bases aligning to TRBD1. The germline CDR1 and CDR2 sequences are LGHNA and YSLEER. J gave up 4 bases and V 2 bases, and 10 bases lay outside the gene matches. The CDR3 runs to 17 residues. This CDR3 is CASSQTYTDRSTGELFF. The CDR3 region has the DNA TGCGCCAGCAGCCAAACCTACACGGACAGGTCCACCGGGGAGCTGTTTTTT.

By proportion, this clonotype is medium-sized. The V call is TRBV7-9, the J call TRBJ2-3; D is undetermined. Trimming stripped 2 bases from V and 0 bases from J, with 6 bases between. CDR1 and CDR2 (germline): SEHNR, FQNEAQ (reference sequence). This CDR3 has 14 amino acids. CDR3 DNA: TGTGCCAGCAGCTTACGGCTTAGCACAGATACGCAGTATTTT. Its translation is CASSLRLSTDTQYF.

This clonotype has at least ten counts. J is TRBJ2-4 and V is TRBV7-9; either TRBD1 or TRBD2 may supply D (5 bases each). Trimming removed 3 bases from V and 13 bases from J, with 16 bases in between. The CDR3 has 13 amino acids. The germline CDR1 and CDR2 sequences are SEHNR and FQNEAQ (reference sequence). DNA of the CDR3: TGTGCCAGCAGCTTTGTCGGGGACGGAAGGCAGTACTTC. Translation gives CASSFVGDGRQYF. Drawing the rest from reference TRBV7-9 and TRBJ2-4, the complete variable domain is DTGVSQNPRHKITKRGQNVTFRCDPISEHNRLYWYRQTLGQGPEFLTYFQNEAQLEKSRLLSDRFSAERPKGSFSTLEIQRTEQGDSAMYLCASSFVGDGRQYFGAGTRLSVL.